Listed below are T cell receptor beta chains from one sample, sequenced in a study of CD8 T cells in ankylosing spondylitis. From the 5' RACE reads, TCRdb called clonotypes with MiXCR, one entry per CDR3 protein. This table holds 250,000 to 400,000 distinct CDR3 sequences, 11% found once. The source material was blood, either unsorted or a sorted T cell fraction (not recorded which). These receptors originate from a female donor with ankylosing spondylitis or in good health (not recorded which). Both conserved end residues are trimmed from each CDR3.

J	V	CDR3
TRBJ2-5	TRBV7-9	ASSAQKYQETQY
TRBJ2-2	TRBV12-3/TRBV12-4	ASSPQGGGNTGELF
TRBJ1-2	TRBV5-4	ASSLADRVWSYT
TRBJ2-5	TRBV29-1	SAGPGQVGIETQY
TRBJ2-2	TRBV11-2	ASSLGPELF
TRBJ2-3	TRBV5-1	ASSDGSTDTQY
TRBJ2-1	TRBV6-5	ASSYSYFGGEQF
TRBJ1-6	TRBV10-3	AISDRDSGNSPLH
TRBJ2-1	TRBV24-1	ATSRGGGAGYNEQF
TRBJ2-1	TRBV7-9	ASSLVASGSDEQF
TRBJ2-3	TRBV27	ASRIQGADTQY
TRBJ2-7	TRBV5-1	ASSLPTGEQY
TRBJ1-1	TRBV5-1	ASSLQSNTEAF
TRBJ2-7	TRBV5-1	ASSSTSYNHEQY
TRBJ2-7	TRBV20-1	SARVSGTYEQY
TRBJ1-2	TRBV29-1	SVTGKSGYT
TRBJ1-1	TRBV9	ASSVEQYTEAF
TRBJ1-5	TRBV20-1	SAREGQGRNNQPQH
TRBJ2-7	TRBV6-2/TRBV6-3	ASRKDRGSSYEQY
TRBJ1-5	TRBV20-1	SALNTNQPQH
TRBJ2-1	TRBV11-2	ASSLESAGLYYNEQF